Many counts were recorded for the clone carrying this TCR beta chain. Its matching antigen is unknown. TCRdb reprocessed the 5' RACE reads via MiXCR and lists one record per CDR3 protein. Of 220,000 or so distinct CDR3 sequences listed, about 11% were seen once; the top ten hold approximately 20%. Trimming took 0 bases from V and 11 from J, leaving 9 bases between them. Germline-derived CDR1 and CDR2 are SGHRS and YFSETQ. This CDR3 region has 12 residues. The sample comes from a study of CD8 T cells in ankylosing spondylitis. Study-wide findings and caveats: Enrichment of disease-linked clones was reportedly significant in matched ankylosing spondylitis synovial fluid. Some motif variants were previously reported in reactive arthritis synovial fluid and blood.

The TCR originated in a male donor with ankylosing spondylitis or in good health (not recorded which). Sequenced material: blood, either unsorted or a sorted T cell fraction (not recorded which). This chain connects TRBV5-1 to TRBJ2-1; D remains unclear. Here the CDR3 DNA reads TGCGCCAGCAGCTTGGGAGGTTTAAAGCAGTTCTTC. This codes for CASSLGGLKQFF. Filled out from reference TRBV5-1 and TRBJ2-1, the complete variable domain reads KAGVTQTPRYLIKTRGQQVTLSCSPISGHRSVSWYQQTPGQGLQFLFEYFSETQRNKGNFPGRFSGRQFSNSRSEMNVSTLELGDSALYLCASSLGGLKQFFGPGTRLTVL.